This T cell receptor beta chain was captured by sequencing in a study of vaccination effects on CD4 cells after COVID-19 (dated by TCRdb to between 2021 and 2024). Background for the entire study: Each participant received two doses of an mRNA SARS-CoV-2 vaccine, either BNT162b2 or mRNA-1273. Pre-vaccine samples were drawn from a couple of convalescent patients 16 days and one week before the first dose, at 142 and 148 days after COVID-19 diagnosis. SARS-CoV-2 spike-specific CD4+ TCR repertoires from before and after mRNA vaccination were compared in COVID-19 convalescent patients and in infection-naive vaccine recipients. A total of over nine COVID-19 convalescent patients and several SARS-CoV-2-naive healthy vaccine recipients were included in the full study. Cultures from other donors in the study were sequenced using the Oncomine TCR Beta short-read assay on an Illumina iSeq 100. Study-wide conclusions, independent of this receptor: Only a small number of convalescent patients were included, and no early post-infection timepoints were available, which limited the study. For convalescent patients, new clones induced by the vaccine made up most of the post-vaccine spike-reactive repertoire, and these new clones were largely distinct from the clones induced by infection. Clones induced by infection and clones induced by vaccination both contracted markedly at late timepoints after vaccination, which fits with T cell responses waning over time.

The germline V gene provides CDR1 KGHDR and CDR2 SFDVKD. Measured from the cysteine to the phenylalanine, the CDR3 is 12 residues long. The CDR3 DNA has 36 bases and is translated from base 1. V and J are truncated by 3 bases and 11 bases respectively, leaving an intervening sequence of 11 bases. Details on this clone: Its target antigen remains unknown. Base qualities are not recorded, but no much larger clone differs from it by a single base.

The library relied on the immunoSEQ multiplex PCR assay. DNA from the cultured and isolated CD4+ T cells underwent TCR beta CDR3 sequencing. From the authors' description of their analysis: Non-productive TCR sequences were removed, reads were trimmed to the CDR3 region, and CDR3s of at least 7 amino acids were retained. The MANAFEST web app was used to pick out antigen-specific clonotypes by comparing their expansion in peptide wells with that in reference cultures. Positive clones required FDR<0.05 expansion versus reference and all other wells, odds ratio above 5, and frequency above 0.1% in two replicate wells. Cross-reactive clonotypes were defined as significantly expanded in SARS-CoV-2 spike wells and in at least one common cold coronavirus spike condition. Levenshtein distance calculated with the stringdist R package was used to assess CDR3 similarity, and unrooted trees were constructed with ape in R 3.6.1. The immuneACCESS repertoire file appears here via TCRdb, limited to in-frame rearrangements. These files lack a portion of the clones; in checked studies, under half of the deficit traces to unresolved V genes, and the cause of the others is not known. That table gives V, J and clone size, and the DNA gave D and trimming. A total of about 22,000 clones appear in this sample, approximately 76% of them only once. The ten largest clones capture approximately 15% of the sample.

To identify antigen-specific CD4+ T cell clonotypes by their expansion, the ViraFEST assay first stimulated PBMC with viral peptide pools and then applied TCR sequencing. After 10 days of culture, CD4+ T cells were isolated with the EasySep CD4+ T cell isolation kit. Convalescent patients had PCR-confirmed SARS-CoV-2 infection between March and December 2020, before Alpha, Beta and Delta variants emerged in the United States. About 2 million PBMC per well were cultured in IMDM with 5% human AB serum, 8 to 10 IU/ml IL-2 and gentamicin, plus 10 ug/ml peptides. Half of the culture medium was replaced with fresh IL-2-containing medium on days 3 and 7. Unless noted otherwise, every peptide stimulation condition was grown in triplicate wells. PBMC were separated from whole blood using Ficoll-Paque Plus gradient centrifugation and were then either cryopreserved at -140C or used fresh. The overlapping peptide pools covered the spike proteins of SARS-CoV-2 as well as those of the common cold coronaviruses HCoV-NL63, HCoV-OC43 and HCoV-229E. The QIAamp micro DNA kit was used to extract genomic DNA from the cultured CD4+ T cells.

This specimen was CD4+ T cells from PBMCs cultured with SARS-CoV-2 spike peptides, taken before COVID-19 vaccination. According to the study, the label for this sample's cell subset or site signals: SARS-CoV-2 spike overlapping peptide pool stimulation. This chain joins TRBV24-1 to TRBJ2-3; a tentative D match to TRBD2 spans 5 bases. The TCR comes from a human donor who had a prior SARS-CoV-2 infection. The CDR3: CATSDLGERQYF. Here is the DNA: TGTGCCACCAGTGATCTCGGGGAGCGGCAGTATTTT.